The 30 T cell receptor beta chains below come from one sample, sequenced in a study of T cells after posttransplantation cyclophosphamide. TCRdb's copy holds only in-frame clones and misses some; the assay was immunoSEQ multiplex PCR. Singletons are absent from the sample, which has about 30,000 clones. The sample was PBMCs. The receptors here all came from a woman aged 60 to 75 in good health, CMV-negative, and a related stem cell transplant donor.

There are many counts of this clone. CDR3 in amino acids: CASSYTGQARGSPLHF. The CDR3 DNA follows: TGTGCCAGCAGCTATACCGGACAGGCCCGGGGTTCACCCCTCCACTTT. This chain connects TRBV5-6 to TRBJ1-6, with 7 bases lining up with TRBD1. Germline CDR1 and CDR2: SGHDT and YYEEEE. The CDR3 contains 16 residues. Trimming took 3 bases from V and 9 from J; bases not matched to a gene: 12.

This clone was recorded a few times. The chain employs TRBV6-2 or TRBV6-3 and TRBJ2-5; possible D gene TRBD2, 6 bases. The length of the CDR3 is 13 residues. The V gene lost 5 bases and the J gene lost 5 bases, with 12 bases spanning the gap. Germline lookup yields CDR1 MNHEY and CDR2 SVGEGT. CDR3 nucleotide sequence: TGTGCCAGCAGTCGAGGCCGGGGGGAGACCCAGTACTTC. Its protein is CASSRGRGETQYF.

This clone has only a few counts. The chain couples TRBV5-4 to TRBJ2-5; 9 nucleotides agree with TRBD1. The germline gives CDR1 SGHNT, CDR2 YYREEE (reference sequence). Trimming took 5 bases from V and 4 from J; bases not matched to a gene: 6. This CDR3 is built from 14 residues. CDR3 residues: CASRQTGGRETQYF. The CDR3 nucleotides are TGTGCCAGCAGACAGACAGGGGGACGAGAGACCCAGTACTTC.

This clone showed up many times. V gene TRBV12-3 or TRBV12-4 combines with J gene TRBJ2-1; 10 bases match TRBD2. The CDR3 totals 14 residues. V trimming: 2 bases; J trimming: 10 bases; junction bases outside the gene matches: 5. The CDR3 loop reads CASSLSAGGREQFF. The CDR3, as DNA: TGTGCCAGCAGTTTATCAGCGGGGGGGCGGGAGCAGTTCTTC.

At least ten counts were recorded for this clone. The chain has TRBV7-9 and TRBJ2-3; D could derive from TRBD1 or TRBD2 (6 bases each). This CDR3 has 13 residues. Germline V gene data show CDR1 as SEHNR and CDR2 as FQNEAQ (reference sequence). With 7 bases removed from V and 6 bases from J, the gap between germline ends came to 14 bases. CDR3 in amino acids: CASIGGGLDTQYF. Here the CDR3 DNA reads TGTGCCAGCATCGGAGGGGGATTGGATACGCAGTATTTT.

The table lists this clone with a few counts. This chain connects TRBV12-3 or TRBV12-4 to TRBJ2-7; 7 bases fit TRBD1. There are 15 residues in the CDR3. Trimming removed 4 bases from V and 5 bases from J; junction bases left unmatched: 11. CDR3 bases: TGTGCCAGCAGTTCCCCTTTCAGGGGGTTTAACGAGCAGTACTTC. It yields the protein CASSSPFRGFNEQYF.

This clone was seen ten or more times. The rearrangement uses TRBV7-9 and TRBJ1-5; D ambiguous. Germline V gives CDR1 SEHNR, CDR2 FQNEAQ (reference sequence). V was shortened by 2 bases and J by 7 bases, with 12 bases between the two germline ends. The CDR3 loop spans 14 amino acids. The CDR3 nucleotides read TGTGCCAGCAGCTTATACTACTCTTGGCAGCCCCAGCATTTT. Residues: CASSLYYSWQPQHF.

This clone was seen a handful of times. This sequence joins TRBV7-9 and TRBJ1-5, with D maybe TRBD1 (5 bases). V was shortened by 3 bases and J by 3 bases, with 12 bases between the two germline ends. Per germline, CDR1 SEHNR and CDR2 FQNEAQ (reference sequence). The CDR3 runs to 15 residues. The CDR3 DNA reads TGTGCCAGCAGCTTTGGAGGAGGGGCCAATCAGCCCCAGCATTTT. It codes for CASSFGGGANQPQHF.

In its sample, this clone was seen many times. The chain links TRBV6-4 to TRBJ1-1; TRBD1 matches 11 bases. V lost 3 bases and J lost 5; bases outside the gene matches: 8. The CDR3 runs 16 residues. Germline CDR1 and CDR2: MRHNA and SNTAGT. CDR3 sequence (DNA): TGTGCCAGCAGTGAAGGGGTGGACAGGGGGCAAACTGAAGCTTTCTTT. Translation: CASSEGVDRGQTEAFF.

This clone was counted between two and nine times. The CDR3 DNA is TGTGCCAGTAGTAACCCCGGACTAGCGGGGGAAATCACAGATACGCAGTATTTT. Its translation is CASSNPGLAGEITDTQYF. V usage is TRBV19 and J usage is TRBJ2-3; 13 positions agree with TRBD2. CDR3 length: 18 amino acids. V lost 4 bases to trimming and J lost 2 bases; unmatched junction nucleotides: 9. From germline, CDR1 is LNHDA and CDR2 SQIVND (reference sequence).

This clone was counted ten times or more. The chain combines TRBV11-3 with TRBJ2-1; possibly TRBD2 for D (7 bases). CDR3 size: 19 residues. V was cut by 1 base and J by 5 bases, with 24 bases left in between. The germline CDR1 and CDR2 sequences are SGHNT and YENEEA. CDR3 in amino acids: CASSLGSGGGAFVDNEQFF. The DNA for the CDR3 is TGTGCCAGCAGCTTAGGCTCGGGCGGGGGCGCGTTCGTGGACAATGAGCAGTTCTTC.

This clone was observed at least ten times. This sequence joins TRBV2 and TRBJ2-5; D is uncertain. The CDR3 contains 14 residues. Looked up from germline, CDR1 is SNHLY and CDR2 is FYNNEI. Trimming took off 11 bases at V and 5 bases at J, with 21 bases between the two ends. CDR3 sequence (DNA): TGTGCCGGTTCCCCTCGAAGCCCCTTCGAGACCCAGTACTTC. Residues: CAGSPRSPFETQYF. Looking up the rest from reference TRBV2 and TRBJ2-5 gives the full variable domain: EPEVTQTPSHQVTQMGQEVILRCVPISNHLYFYWYRQILGQKVEFLVSFYNNEISEKSEIFDDQFSVERPDGSNFTLKIRSTKLEDSAMYFCAGSPRSPFETQYFGPGTRLLVL.

Only a few counts were recorded for this clone. This chain joins TRBV29-1 and TRBJ2-3; perhaps TRBD2 as D (6 bases). Trimming removed 3 bases at V and 4 bases at J, with 11 bases between. The length of the CDR3 is 13 residues. Germline V gene data show CDR1 as SQVTM and CDR2 as ANQGSEA. The CDR3 DNA is TGCAGCGTTGATTTCGGGGGAGCAGATACGCAGTATTTT. It is translated as CSVDFGGADTQYF.

At least ten counts were recorded for this clone. The chain combines TRBV19 with TRBJ2-7; 7 bases align to TRBD1. V lost 1 base to trimming and J lost 2 bases; unmatched junction nucleotides: 2. From germline, CDR1 is LNHDA and CDR2 SQIVND (reference sequence). The CDR3 totals 14 residues. CDR3 nucleotide sequence: TGTGCCAGTAGTATAGGGACAGGAACCTACGAGCAGTACTTC. Translated, it gives CASSIGTGTYEQYF. Combining the CDR3 with reference TRBV19 and TRBJ2-7 gives the whole variable domain DGGITQSPKYLFRKEGQNVTLSCEQNLNHDAMYWYRQDPGQGLRLIYYSQIVNDFQKGDIAEGYSVSREKKESFPLTVTSAQKNPTAFYLCASSIGTGTYEQYFGPGTRLTVT.

This chain joins TRBV5-6 and TRBJ1-1; 7 nucleotides match TRBD1. CDR1 and CDR2 from the germline V gene are SGHDT and YYEEEE. Trimming cost V 3 bases and J 6 bases; bases outside gene matches: 8. This CDR3 spans 14 amino acids. The CDR3 region has the DNA TGTGCCAGCAGCTCACAGGGGCTGTTGTCTGAAGCTTTCTTT. Its protein product is CASSSQGLLSEAFF. Supplemented by reference TRBV5-6 and TRBJ1-1, the full variable domain reads DAGVTQSPTHLIKTRGQQVTLRCSPKSGHDTVSWYQQALGQGPQFIFQYYEEEERQRGNFPDRFSGHQFPNYSSELNVNALLLGDSALYLCASSSQGLLSEAFFGQGTRLTVV.

This clone was observed many times. J is TRBJ1-5 and V is TRBV2, with 11 positions matching TRBD1. This CDR3 spans 15 amino acids. V was clipped by 5 bases and J by 5 bases; unmatched bases: 5. Germline values: CDR1 SNHLY, CDR2 FYNNEI. In DNA form, the CDR3 reads TGTGCCAGCAGTAGGGGACAGGGGGGTTATCAGCCCCAGCATTTT. Amino acids: CASSRGQGGYQPQHF.

Ten or more counts support this clone. V and J are TRBV29-1 and TRBJ2-3; tentatively, D is TRBD1 (5 bases). The germline V gene has CDR1 SQVTM and CDR2 ANQGSEA. The CDR3 contains 12 residues. The V gene lost 7 bases and the J gene lost 4 bases, with 12 bases spanning the gap. The CDR3 DNA sequence: TGCAGCGCCGCGGACAAATCAGATACGCAGTATTTT. Residues: CSAADKSDTQYF.

This clone has a handful of counts. The CDR3 sequence is CAISGLPPGGEETQYF. The DNA of the CDR3 is TGTGCCATCAGTGGGTTACCTCCGGGGGGAGAGGAGACCCAGTACTTC. V usage is TRBV10-3 and J usage is TRBJ2-5, with TRBD2 matching 7 bases. From germline, CDR1 is ENHRY and CDR2 SYGVKD. The CDR3 sequence is 16 residues long. Trimming removed 4 bases from V and 5 bases from J; junction bases left unmatched: 13.

This clone was found many times. V and J are TRBV2 and TRBJ1-1; 7 positions agree with TRBD1. This CDR3 is 15 amino acids long. Germline V gene sequence: CDR1 SNHLY, CDR2 FYNNEI. After removal of 6 bases from V and 5 bases from J, the junction contained 12 bases not matched to a gene. CDR3 loop: CASRWDRAIGTEAFF. CDR3 bases: TGTGCCAGCAGATGGGACAGAGCCATAGGGACTGAAGCTTTCTTT.

In its sample, this clone was seen many times. The V gene is TRBV9, the J gene TRBJ2-7, with 9 bases lining up with TRBD1. CDR1 is SGDLS and CDR2 is YYNGEE in the germline V gene. The CDR3 totals 14 residues. V dropped 4 bases and J dropped 3; count of bases not matched to a gene: 5. This chain's CDR3 is CASSTQGQGYEQYF. CDR3 coding DNA: TGTGCCAGCAGCACCCAGGGACAGGGCTACGAGCAGTACTTC.

This clone was counted ten times or more. The rearrangement links TRBV7-9 to TRBJ1-1; no reliable D call. CDR1 SEHNR and CDR2 FQNEAQ come from the germline V gene (reference sequence). Deletions cut 5 bases from V and 4 bases from J, with 17 bases between. The CDR3 has 15 residues. CDR3 sequence: CASSPRATGITEAFF. CDR3 nucleotides: TGTGCCAGCAGCCCAAGAGCGACTGGAATCACTGAAGCTTTCTTT.

Only a few counts were recorded for this clone. The chain has TRBV29-1 and TRBJ2-7, with D possibly matching TRBD2 (7 bases). In germline, CDR1 is SQVTM, CDR2 ANQGSEA. Trimming took 6 bases from V and 2 from J, leaving 14 bases between them. The length of the CDR3 is 13 residues. The CDR3, as DNA: TGCAGCGTGAGAAGGGGGGGGGCCTACGAGCAGTACTTC. Translated: CSVRRGGAYEQYF.

The J gene is TRBJ2-3, the V gene TRBV6-2 or TRBV6-3; maybe TRBD1 (5 bases). V was trimmed by 4 bases and J by 5 bases, leaving 7 bases between them. CDR1 is MNHEY and CDR2 is SVGEGT in the germline V gene. CDR3 length equals 12 residues. The CDR3 spells CASSFQGDTQYF. The CDR3 nucleotides read TGTGCCAGCAGTTTCCAGGGAGATACGCAGTATTTT.

The chain employs TRBV7-2 and TRBJ2-3; D not certain. V was cut by 1 base and J by 2 bases, with 7 bases left in between. Germline values: CDR1 SGHTA, CDR2 FQGNSA. CDR3 length: 14 residues. DNA of the CDR3: TGTGCCAGCAGCTTAGGGCGGTTCACAGATACGCAGTATTTT. Amino acid sequence: CASSLGRFTDTQYF.

In its sample, this clone was seen many times. The V and J genes are TRBV7-8 and TRBJ1-1; D is unclear. Per germline, CDR1 SGHVS and CDR2 FQNEAQ. V was cut by 8 bases and J by 3 bases, with 10 bases left in between. The CDR3 is 12 residues long. The CDR3 nucleotides read TGTGCCAGCCGGGGTTGGGACACTGAAGCTTTCTTT. Translation: CASRGWDTEAFF.

In this sample, this clone turned up a few times. The rearrangement uses TRBV30 and TRBJ2-2, with 13 nucleotides matching TRBD2. The germline V gene encodes CDR1 GTSNPN and CDR2 SVGIG (reference sequence). With V trimmed by 2 bases and J by 2 bases, 5 bases remained unmatched. This CDR3 comprises 17 residues. The CDR3 here is CAWSTTGLAGNTGELFF. CDR3 DNA sequence: TGTGCCTGGAGTACGACGGGACTAGCGGGAAACACCGGGGAGCTGTTTTTT.

This clone was found a few times. V usage is TRBV29-1 and J usage is TRBJ2-3, with 8 bases lining up with TRBD1. CDR3 length: 13 amino acids. The germline gives CDR1 SQVTM, CDR2 ANQGSEA. The J segment lost 4 bases and the V segment lost 8 bases, leaving 8 bases of the junction unmatched. The CDR3 coding sequence is TGCAGCACCAAGACAGGGGCACCAGATACGCAGTATTTT. Its translation is CSTKTGAPDTQYF.

This clone occurred many times. Other DNA sequences in this sample translate to the same CDR3. V and J are TRBV19 and TRBJ1-1; D is ambiguous. CDR1 LNHDA and CDR2 SQIVND come from the germline V gene (reference sequence). V shed 3 bases and J shed 1 base, with 9 bases lying between them. This CDR3 has 14 residues. The CDR3 here is CASSIRQGNTEAFF. The CDR3 DNA is TGTGCCAGTAGTATCCGACAAGGGAACACTGAAGCTTTCTTT.

This clone appeared many times. The rearrangement uses TRBV19 and TRBJ1-6; maybe TRBD1 (6 bases). The CDR3 is 15 residues long. Germline V gives CDR1 LNHDA, CDR2 SQIVND (reference sequence). V was trimmed by 6 bases and J by 7 bases, leaving 16 bases between them. The CDR3 coding sequence is TGTGCCAGTAGGACGCCGGACAGATGGAATTCACCCCTCCACTTT. Its translation is CASRTPDRWNSPLHF.

This clone turned up a few times. The chain is built from TRBV28 and TRBJ2-3; 11 bases match TRBD2. The CDR3 consists of 16 residues. Looked up from germline, CDR1 is MDHEN and CDR2 is SYDVKM. V trimming: 5 bases; J trimming: 4 bases; junction bases outside the gene matches: 8. This CDR3 reads CASSVAGGGGADTQYF. DNA of the CDR3: TGTGCCAGCAGTGTAGCGGGGGGGGGTGGAGCAGATACGCAGTATTTT.